This paragraph covers one T cell receptor (beta chain) sequence. It is likely a read error, because the conserved phenylalanine at the end of the CDR3 is missing. Random hexamers were used to reverse transcribe the RNA input (0.5 to 1 ug). From the immunoSEQ multiplex PCR reads, TCRdb called clonotypes with MiXCR, one entry per CDR3 protein. The sample lists a few hundred thousand distinct CDR3 sequences, more than 75% occurring once. The CDR3 has 17 residues. The germline V gene has CDR1 MNHEY and CDR2 SVGAGI. The ends lost 4 bases at V and 0 bases at J; junction bases unmatched: 8. The data belong to a study of CD8 T cells in Susac syndrome. The multiple sclerosis controls were treatment-naive patients affected by stable or active relapsing-remitting disease.

The sample taken for sequencing was CD8+ T cells from PBMCs. The chain uses TRBV6-5 and TRBJ2-7; 11 bases match TRBD2. This clonotype originated in a human donor with multiple sclerosis. The CDR3 DNA reads TGTGCCAGCAGTTTCCAACTAGCGGGAGTTGCCTCCTACGAGCAGTACCTC. Its protein is CASSFQLAGVASYEQYL.